The 8 T cell receptor beta chains below were found in one sample sequenced in a study of blood T cell repertoires in COVID-19. Sequencing was performed with immunoSEQ multiplex PCR; in TCRdb, only in-frame clones are kept and a portion is missing. This table holds approximately 25,000 clones, 72% found once. Sequenced sample: peripheral blood. Every receptor here comes from a woman older than 75 with acute or convalescent COVID-19.

V usage is TRBV30 and J usage is TRBJ2-7; 9 bases agree with TRBD2. Trimming cost V 2 bases and J 6 bases; bases outside gene matches: 8. Per germline, CDR1 GTSNPN and CDR2 SVGIG (reference sequence). This CDR3 is 14 amino acids long. Written as DNA, the CDR3 is TGTGCCTGGAGTCGTTCGGGACTAGCAGGCGAGCAGTACTTC. It encodes CAWSRSGLAGEQYF.

This chain joins TRBV29-1 and TRBJ1-2, with TRBD1 identical over 10 bases. Losses at the gene ends were 5 bases for V and 6 bases for J; bases not matched to a gene: 6. CDR1 is SQVTM, CDR2 ANQGSEA, per germline. CDR3 length: 13 residues. CDR3 sequence: CSVNDRGPDGYTF. DNA of the CDR3: TGCAGCGTTAATGACAGGGGGCCAGATGGCTACACCTTC.

In this sample, this clone turned up once. The chain couples TRBV5-1 to TRBJ2-2, with TRBD1 matching over 9 bases. The CDR3 covers 15 residues. Trimming cost V 4 bases and J 5 bases; bases outside gene matches: 6. CDR1 and CDR2 (germline): SGHRS, YFSETQ. The CDR3 is CASSPTGGSTGELFF. In DNA form, the CDR3 reads TGCGCCAGCAGCCCGACAGGGGGGAGTACCGGGGAGCTGTTTTTT.

The V call is TRBV2, the J call TRBJ2-7; the match to TRBD2 covers 13 bases. V trimming: 5 bases; J trimming: 12 bases; junction bases outside the gene matches: 7. The CDR3 consists of 13 residues. Germline V gives CDR1 SNHLY, CDR2 FYNNEI. CDR3 loop: CASSFTSGGAAYF. CDR3 in DNA: TGTGCCAGCAGTTTTACTAGCGGGGGGGCGGCGTACTTC.

The J gene is TRBJ2-5, the V gene TRBV29-1; 8 bases are shared with TRBD2. The CDR3 spans 15 residues. V lost 3 bases to trimming and J lost 4 bases; unmatched junction nucleotides: 10. Germline assignment: CDR1 SQVTM and CDR2 ANQGSEA. The CDR3: CSVDFGSLAGETQYF. The CDR3 DNA is TGCAGCGTTGATTTTGGTTCTCTAGCGGGAGAGACCCAGTACTTC. Variable domain in full (rest from reference TRBV29-1 and TRBJ2-5): SAVISQKPSRDICQRGTSLTIQCQVDSQVTMMFWYRQQPGQSLTLIATANQGSEATYESGFVIDKFPISRPNLTFSTLTVSNMSPEDSSIYLCSVDFGSLAGETQYFGPGTRLLVL.

The V and J genes are TRBV9 and TRBJ2-3, with a possible D match to TRBD2 (5 bases). The CDR3 length is 15 residues. The germline CDR1 and CDR2 sequences are SGDLS and YYNGEE. Trimming pared 6 bases from V and 0 bases from J, leaving 14 bases between. The CDR3 loop reads CASTAYGVSTDTQYF. The CDR3 coding sequence is TGTGCCAGCACCGCTTACGGGGTGAGCACAGATACGCAGTATTTT.

The V call is TRBV25-1, the J call TRBJ1-2, with a possible D match to TRBD1 (6 bases). Germline V gene sequence: CDR1 MGHDK, CDR2 SYGVNS. CDR3 length equals 12 residues. V was shortened by 6 bases and J by 5 bases, with 10 bases between the two germline ends. CDR3 sequence reads: CASSRGGYGYTF. The DNA of the CDR3 is TGTGCCAGCAGCAGGGGAGGGTATGGCTACACCTTC.

The chain recombines TRBV3-1 (or the pseudogene TRBV3-2) with TRBJ2-2; the match to TRBD2 covers 8 bases. The CDR3 has 15 amino acids. After removal of 4 bases from V and 6 bases from J, the junction contained 7 bases not matched to a gene. CDR1 LGHDT and CDR2 YNNKEL come from the germline V gene (reference sequence). In nucleotides, the CDR3 is TGTGCCAGCAGCCCTTGGACTAGCTTATCCGGGGAGCTGTTTTTT. This encodes CASSPWTSLSGELFF.